This entry lists 31 T cell receptor beta chains sequenced from one sample in a study of cytomegalovirus exposure and HLA in healthy donors. Measured with immunoSEQ multiplex PCR; TCRdb has only the in-frame clones, and not every one. In the table there are 55,000 to 70,000 clones, roughly 91% of which are singletons. Sequenced input: PBMCs. The receptor set was obtained from a woman in her 30s in good health and CMV-seronegative.

A remark on this clone: An end of the junction does not agree with germline; a read error may underlie this. The V gene is TRBV10-3, the J gene TRBJ1-5, with D uncertain. The CDR3 spans 14 residues. Germline V CDR1 and CDR2: ENHRY, SYGVKD. CDR3 nucleotides: TGTGCCAGCAGTGTTCGACGGGGATACGAGCCCCAGCATTTT. This sequence encodes CASSVRRGYEPQHF.

The chain's CDR3 is CASSQGPTRAVYGYTF. The CDR3, as DNA: TGTGCCAGCAGCCAAGGACCGACCAGGGCGGTCTATGGCTACACCTTC. V gene TRBV4-2 combines with J gene TRBJ1-2, with D possibly being TRBD1 (5 bases). Looked up from germline, CDR1 is LGHNA and CDR2 is YNFKEQ. The V and J ends lost 1 base and 4 bases respectively, with 16 bases between them. This CDR3 is built from 16 residues.

The J gene is TRBJ2-5, the V gene TRBV30; a possible D gene is TRBD1 (7 bases). This CDR3 contains 13 residues. Per germline, CDR1 GTSNPN and CDR2 SVGIG (reference sequence). V lost 1 base and J 4 bases, leaving 10 bases between the germline ends. The DNA for the CDR3 is TGTGCCTGGAGTGCAGGGGGGCTAGAGACCCAGTACTTC. This translates into CAWSAGGLETQYF.

The CDR3 loop reads CASSPGNRGVRQPQHF. CDR3 nucleotides: TGCGCCAGCAGCCCAGGAAACAGGGGAGTACGGCAGCCCCAGCATTTT. The J gene is TRBJ1-5, the V gene TRBV4-1; 7 bases line up with TRBD1. The trim removed 4 bases at V and 7 bases at J, leaving 13 bases unmatched. The CDR3 has 16 residues. Germline lookup yields CDR1 MGHRA and CDR2 YSYEKL.

The CDR3: CASSSDAGWSTEAFF. The DNA for the CDR3 is TGTGCCAGCAGCTCGGACGCGGGTTGGTCCACTGAAGCTTTCTTT. V gene TRBV5-4 combines with J gene TRBJ1-1; D gene unclear. The V gene lost 3 bases and the J gene lost 4 bases, with 16 bases spanning the gap. There are 15 residues in the CDR3. Germline values: CDR1 SGHNT, CDR2 YYREEE (reference sequence).

V usage is TRBV2 and J usage is TRBJ1-4; 8 bases are shared with TRBD1. The CDR3 is made up of 13 amino acids. Trimming took 7 bases from V and 5 from J; bases not matched to a gene: 3. In germline, CDR1 is SNHLY, CDR2 FYNNEI. The CDR3 DNA follows: TGTGCCAGCACCAGGGACAGGAATGAAAAACTGTTTTTT. The encoded protein is CASTRDRNEKLFF.

V is TRBV19 and J is TRBJ1-4; D unresolved. Trimming removed 3 bases from V and 0 bases from J, with 8 bases in between. Germline V gene sequence: CDR1 LNHDA, CDR2 SQIVND (reference sequence). This CDR3 has 15 amino acids. CDR3 loop: CASSIGVTTNEKLFF. The CDR3 nucleotides are TGTGCCAGTAGTATTGGAGTAACAACTAATGAAAAACTGTTTTTT. Complete variable domain (other parts from reference TRBV19 and TRBJ1-4): DGGITQSPKYLFRKEGQNVTLSCEQNLNHDAMYWYRQDPGQGLRLIYYSQIVNDFQKGDIAEGYSVSREKKESFPLTVTSAQKNPTAFYLCASSIGVTTNEKLFFGSGTQLSVL.

This sequence joins TRBV28 and TRBJ2-7; D may be TRBD2 (5 bases). Germline CDR1 and CDR2: MDHEN and SYDVKM. The CDR3 spans 14 residues. V was trimmed by 8 bases and J by 2 bases, leaving 16 bases between them. The CDR3 sequence: CASALRPGTYEQYF. In DNA form, the CDR3 reads TGTGCCAGCGCACTTAGGCCGGGAACCTACGAGCAGTACTTC.

The genes are TRBV5-1 and TRBJ2-5, with TRBD1 as a possible D gene (5 bases). Matching the DNA end better, TRBJ2-7 makes the J call doubtful. CDR1 and CDR2 (germline): SGHRS, YFSETQ. This CDR3 is 14 amino acids long. DNA for the CDR3: TGCGCCAGCAGCTTAGAAGATAGGGGTTCCGAGCAGTACTTC. Its protein product is CASSLEDRGSEQYF.

This chain joins TRBV9 and TRBJ2-7; D perhaps matches TRBD2 (6 bases). The CDR3 has 16 amino acids. Looked up from germline, CDR1 is SGDLS and CDR2 is YYNGEE. V was clipped by 0 bases and J by 0 bases, with 13 bases between them. This chain's CDR3 is CASSVAAGMSSYEQYF. In nucleotides, the CDR3 is TGTGCCAGCAGCGTAGCGGCGGGAATGAGCTCCTACGAGCAGTACTTC. The entire variable domain, with the rest obtained from reference TRBV9 and TRBJ2-7, is as follows: DSGVTQTPKHLITATGQRVTLRCSPRSGDLSVYWYQQSLDQGLQFLIQYYNGEERAKGNILERFSAQQFPDLHSELNLSSLELGDSALYFCASSVAAGMSSYEQYFGPGTRLTVT.

The chain carries TRBV19 and TRBJ2-7; 9 nucleotides match TRBD2. Looked up from germline, CDR1 is LNHDA and CDR2 is SQIVND (reference sequence). Germline trimming cut 4 bases from V and 2 bases from J; bases unmatched to any gene: 0. The CDR3 consists of 13 residues. The CDR3 DNA follows: TGTGCCAGTAGTACTAGCGGGACCTACGAGCAGTACTTC. It specifies CASSTSGTYEQYF.

The gene calls are TRBV9 and TRBJ1-2, with D tentatively TRBD1 (6 bases). V dropped 0 bases and J dropped 8 bases, with 14 bases sitting between them. The CDR3 spans 14 residues. Germline CDR1 and CDR2: SGDLS and YYNGEE. CDR3 residues: CASSVERTGKGYTF. The CDR3 DNA sequence: TGTGCCAGCAGCGTAGAGAGAACAGGGAAGGGCTACACCTTC.

This rearrangement joins TRBV4-2 to TRBJ2-5; a possible D gene is TRBD2 (6 bases). In germline, CDR1 is LGHNA, CDR2 YNFKEQ. This CDR3 has 14 residues. V lost 4 bases and J 4 bases, leaving 13 bases between the germline ends. The CDR3 region is CASSPLTSPETQYF. The CDR3 nucleotides are TGTGCCAGCAGCCCCTTGACTAGTCCAGAGACCCAGTACTTC.

The chain links TRBV21-1 to TRBJ2-7; the table gives TRBD1 as D, unverified against the DNA. TRBV21-1 is classified as a pseudogene. CDR3 length: 21 amino acids. CDR3 sequence (DNA): TGTGCCAGCAGCAAATGGGCCGAAAGAACCCTTACAGGGGGCGGCTCCTACGAGCAGTACTTC. Translation gives CASSKWAERTLTGGGSYEQYF.

The V and J genes are TRBV6-4 and TRBJ2-3; 9 bases align to TRBD2. Germline CDR1 and CDR2: MRHNA and SNTAGT. CDR3 length equals 16 residues. V was pared by 0 bases and J by 0 bases, with 1 base of the junction left unmatched. The CDR3, as DNA: TGTGCCAGCAGTGACTCTACTAGCGGGAGCACAGATACGCAGTATTTT. This codes for CASSDSTSGSTDTQYF.

The chain carries TRBV5-1 and TRBJ2-2, with 12 bases matching TRBD2. CDR1 is SGHRS, CDR2 YFSETQ, per germline. J lost 6 bases, V lost 9 bases, and 9 bases had no gene match. CDR3 length: 15 residues. CDR3 amino acids: CATGRLAGVPGELFF. CDR3 in DNA: TGCGCCACCGGACGACTAGCGGGAGTTCCCGGGGAGCTGTTTTTT.

The genes are TRBV5-1 and TRBJ2-3; 7 positions match TRBD2. Germline V lookup: CDR1 SGHRS, CDR2 YFSETQ. V gave up 0 bases and J gave up 3 bases; unmatched junction bases: 7. This CDR3 is 16 amino acids long. DNA of the CDR3: TGCGCCAGCAGCTTGGCCGGCGGGAGTGGGACAGATACGCAGTATTTT. Translating it yields CASSLAGGSGTDTQYF.

V and J are TRBV7-2 and TRBJ2-5; TRBD1 might be the D (5 bases). Looked up from germline, CDR1 is SGHTA and CDR2 is FQGNSA. V lost 0 bases, J lost 4 bases, and 12 bases lay in between. This CDR3 is 15 amino acids long. CDR3 nucleotides: TGTGCCAGCAGCTTAGCTCAGGGAATTTCAGAGACCCAGTACTTC. Translation: CASSLAQGISETQYF.

J is TRBJ2-7 and V is TRBV19; tentative D call: TRBD1 (5 bases). V lost 4 bases and J lost 2, with 12 bases in between. CDR1 is LNHDA, CDR2 SQIVND, per germline (reference sequence). The CDR3 totals 14 residues. CDR3 in amino acids: CASSSQDTAYEQYF. The CDR3 DNA is TGTGCCAGTAGTAGTCAGGACACAGCCTACGAGCAGTACTTC.

The CDR3: CASSQEGGQGELFF. As DNA, the CDR3 is TGTGCCAGCAGTCAAGAGGGGGGGCAAGGGGAGCTGTTTTTT. The chain joins TRBV2 to TRBJ2-2; the D gene is possibly TRBD2 (7 bases). Germline lookup yields CDR1 SNHLY and CDR2 FYNNEI. Trimming cost V 5 bases and J 8 bases, with 15 bases left between them. This CDR3 comprises 14 residues.

The chain employs TRBV11-3 and TRBJ2-1; 7 bases match TRBD2. The ends lost 4 bases at V and 2 bases at J; junction bases unmatched: 5. Germline assignment: CDR1 SGHNT and CDR2 YENEEA. This CDR3 is built from 15 residues. DNA of the CDR3: TGTGCCAGCAGCTCGGGGGGATCGCCCTACAATGAGCAGTTCTTC. Translating it yields CASSSGGSPYNEQFF.

This chain connects TRBV27 to TRBJ1-4, with a possible D match to TRBD1 (5 bases). V shed 3 bases and J shed 4 bases, with 18 bases lying between them. This CDR3 is built from 17 residues. CDR1 and CDR2 from the germline V gene are MNHEY and SMNVEV (reference sequence). CDR3 DNA sequence: TGTGCCAGCAGTTTGGGGGGGTCCAGGACCTTTAATGAAAAACTGTTTTTT. As protein: CASSLGGSRTFNEKLFF. Full variable domain (rest looked up from reference TRBV27 and TRBJ1-4): EAQVTQNPRYLITVTGKKLTVTCSQNMNHEYMSWYRQDPGLGLRQIYYSMNVEVTDKGDVPEGYKVSRKEKRNFPLILESPSPNQTSLYFCASSLGGSRTFNEKLFFGSGTQLSVL.

The gene calls are TRBV18 and TRBJ2-1; TRBD1 matches at 10 bases. The CDR3 sequence is 12 residues long. The junction had 1 base not matched to a gene; V was cut back by 4 bases and J by 10 bases. CDR1 is KGHSH and CDR2 is LQKENI in the germline V gene. Written as DNA, the CDR3 is TGTGCCAGCTCACTGGGACAGGGGGAGCAGTTCTTC. Translated, it gives CASSLGQGEQFF.

The chain has TRBV6-1 and TRBJ1-5, with D unclear. Germline lookup yields CDR1 MNHNS and CDR2 SASEGT. The CDR3 runs 13 residues. Trimming removed 5 bases from V and 7 bases from J, with 12 bases in between. This chain's CDR3 is CASSREGNQPQHF. CDR3 nucleotide sequence: TGTGCCAGCAGTAGGGAGGGAAACCAGCCCCAGCATTTT.

V is TRBV11-2 and J is TRBJ1-2, with TRBD1 identical over 9 bases. Germline V gene lookup returns CDR1 SGHAT and CDR2 FQNNGV. CDR3 length: 13 amino acids. V was clipped by 4 bases and J by 8 bases; unmatched bases: 5. CDR3 DNA: TGTGCCAGCAGCTGGACAGGGGAGGAAGGCTACACCTTC. Translation: CASSWTGEEGYTF.

This chain joins TRBV9 and TRBJ1-5, with D unresolved. CDR3 size: 14 residues. V lost 0 bases to trimming and J lost 1 base, with 5 bases between them. The germline V gene has CDR1 SGDLS and CDR2 YYNGEE. The CDR3: CASSVAGSNQPQHF. The CDR3 DNA reads TGTGCCAGCAGCGTAGCCGGGAGCAATCAGCCCCAGCATTTT.

V usage is TRBV5-8 and J usage is TRBJ1-5, with TRBD1 matching 7 bases. Germline V gene sequence: CDR1 SGHTS, CDR2 YDEGEE. Trimming cost V 0 bases and J 7 bases; bases outside gene matches: 7. The CDR3 consists of 15 residues. The CDR3 DNA sequence: TGTGCCAGCAGCTTGGCCCTGGGACAGTTGCAGCCCCAGCATTTT. This translates into CASSLALGQLQPQHF.

V is TRBV12-5 and J is TRBJ1-5, with TRBD1 matching over 8 bases. Germline V CDR1 and CDR2: LGHNT, FRNRAP. J was trimmed by 7 bases and V by 6 bases; bases with no gene match: 8. The length of the CDR3 is 14 residues. CDR3 amino acids: CASGLRGQTQPQHF. CDR3 DNA sequence: TGTGCTAGTGGGCTCAGGGGGCAGACCCAGCCCCAGCATTTT.

This clone was seen more than once but under ten times. The chain links TRBV6-5 to TRBJ1-5; D is ambiguous. The germline CDR1 and CDR2 sequences are MNHEY and SVGAGI. V was shortened by 4 bases and J by 4 bases, with 8 bases between the two germline ends. The CDR3 length is 13 residues. The CDR3 nucleotides are TGTGCCAGCAGTTGGGCCCTTAATCAGCCCCAGCATTTT. This sequence encodes CASSWALNQPQHF.

The gene calls are TRBV6-6 and TRBJ1-4; possibly TRBD1 for D (5 bases). The germline gives CDR1 MNHNY, CDR2 SVGAGI (reference sequence). V lost 10 bases and J 3 bases, leaving 12 bases between the germline ends. The CDR3 covers 13 residues. The CDR3 loop reads CATRSGANEKLFF. The CDR3 bases are TGTGCCACTCGTTCGGGGGCTAATGAAAAACTGTTTTTT.

The chain couples TRBV19 to TRBJ1-2; D uncertain. V was shortened by 3 bases and J by 5 bases, with 16 bases between the two germline ends. The CDR3 is 15 amino acids. CDR1 and CDR2 from the germline V gene are LNHDA and SQIVND (reference sequence). CDR3 sequence: CASSISPLGRYGYTF. The CDR3 bases are TGTGCCAGTAGTATTTCCCCGCTCGGGAGGTATGGCTACACCTTC.